The rows below give T cell receptor beta chains drawn from one sample of a study of cytomegalovirus exposure and HLA in healthy donors. Profiling relied on immunoSEQ multiplex PCR, and the TCRdb table lists in-frame clones only, not all of them. The top ten hold 1.5% to 1.7% of the sample, which has 150,000 to 200,000 clones, roughly 83% seen once. The specimen was PBMCs. The source is a woman aged 18-30 years in good health and CMV-seronegative. Both conserved end residues are part of each CDR3. The D gene is left open where the match is weak. Size tells how often a clone was seen (once, few, many) or the class of an expanded clone, and some rows leave it out.

D	J	length	V	size	DNA	CDR3
.	TRBJ1-2	15	TRBV6-6	once	TGTGCCAGCAGTTCGAGCGGGGGGGCGAACTATGGCTACACCTTC	CASSSSGGANYGYTF
TRBD2	TRBJ2-3	19	TRBV7-2	few	TGTGCCAGCAGCTTAGAATCATCCGGACTAGCGGGGGGGCTGGATACGCAGTATTTT	CASSLESSGLAGGLDTQYF
.	TRBJ1-1	16	TRBV6-4	.	TGTGCCAGCAGTGAGGAACCTAGAAGAATGAACACTGAAGCTTTCTTT	CASSEEPRRMNTEAFF
TRBD1	TRBJ2-3	15	TRBV5-1	.	TGCGCCAGCAGCACCGGGACAGGGGGCACAGATACGCAGTATTTT	CASSTGTGGTDTQYF
.	TRBJ2-2	14	TRBV5-1	.	TGCGCCAGCAGAAGGGAGTCGAACACCGGGGAGCTGTTTTTT	CASRRESNTGELFF
.	TRBJ2-7	15	TRBV19	.	TGTGCCAGTAGTATTTCCCGGGGAGCTCCCCACGAGCAGTACTTC	CASSISRGAPHEQYF
.	TRBJ2-4	14	TRBV5-1	once	TGCGCCAGCAGCTCGAGGACAAGTAAAAACATTCAGTACTTC	CASSSRTSKNIQYF
TRBD2	TRBJ2-3	16	TRBV7-9	.	TGTGCCAGCAGCCCGGGGAGGGGAACAAGCACAGATACGCAGTATTTT	CASSPGRGTSTDTQYF
.	TRBJ1-1	16	TRBV6-6	once	TGTGCCAGCTCTATTGTCGAGGGGGAGATGAACACTGAAGCTTTCTTT	CASSIVEGEMNTEAFF
TRBD1	TRBJ2-7	14	TRBV2	.	TGTGCCAGCAGTGGTGGGACAGGGAACTACGAGCAGTACTTC	CASSGGTGNYEQYF
.	TRBJ2-7	13	TRBV6-1	.	TGTGCCAGCAGTCTGCAGGGAGGCGACGAGCAGTACTTC	CASSLQGGDEQYF
TRBD1	TRBJ2-7	12	TRBV7-3	.	TGTGCCAGCAGCTTAGCAGGGGGCGAGCAGTACTTC	CASSLAGGEQYF
.	TRBJ1-1	15	TRBV2	.	TGTGCCAGCAGTGGCGTGCGAAGAGGGCTTTATGAAGCTTTCTTT	CASSGVRRGLYEAFF
TRBD1	TRBJ2-7	13	TRBV5-5	.	TGTGCCAGCAGCTTGACAGGGGCCCACGAGCAGTACTTC	CASSLTGAHEQYF
.	TRBJ1-6	16	TRBV5-1	.	TGCGCCAGCAGTTCCCTTACTTCAGGCGATAATTCACCCCTCCACTTT	CASSSLTSGDNSPLHF
TRBD2	TRBJ2-1	17	TRBV6-4	.	TGTGCCAGCAGTCCCAGGACTAGCGGGGGAGCCTACAATGAGCAGTTCTTC	CASSPRTSGGAYNEQFF
.	TRBJ1-1	14	TRBV18	.	TGTGCCAGCTCACCATTATCAGGGAACACTGAAGCTTTCTTT	CASSPLSGNTEAFF
TRBD1	TRBJ1-1	13	TRBV6-4	.	TGTGCCAGCAGTGCCCAGACAGGGTTTGAAGCTTTCTTT	CASSAQTGFEAFF
.	TRBJ2-1	15	TRBV5-8	.	TGTGCCAGCAGCTTGGGTATAGCTTCCTACAATGAGCAGTTCTTC	CASSLGIASYNEQFF
.	TRBJ1-2	14	TRBV28	.	TGTGCCAGCAAGTCCCCTCAGGGGTCCCGAGGCTACACCTTC	CASKSPQGSRGYTF
.	TRBJ1-4	15	TRBV27	.	TGTGCCAGCAGTTTATCTGGGACTGGGGATGAAAAACTGTTTTTT	CASSLSGTGDEKLFF
TRBD1	TRBJ1-6	15	TRBV7-9	.	TGTGCCAGCAGCTTACGGACAGGTGGGGATTCACCCCTCCACTTT	CASSLRTGGDSPLHF
.	TRBJ1-2	14	TRBV28	.	TGTGCCAGCAGTTTTCGAGGAGCACTCTATGGCTACACCTTC	CASSFRGALYGYTF
TRBD1	TRBJ1-6	15	TRBV5-4	.	TGTGCCAGCAGCTTCGGGACAGGGGGTAGTTCACCCCTCCACTTT	CASSFGTGGSSPLHF
TRBD1	TRBJ1-3	16	TRBV11-2	.	TGTGCCAGCTTCCCCGAGGCAGGGGGCCCCGGAAACACCATATATTTT	CASFPEAGGPGNTIYF
TRBD1	TRBJ1-1	17	TRBV4-1	.	TGCGCCAGCAGCCCCCGGCAAGGGGGCGCCCAGAACACTGAAGCTTTCTTT	CASSPRQGGAQNTEAFF
.	TRBJ1-4	15	TRBV18	.	TGTGCCAGCTCACCAGAAAAGGGAGGCAATGAAAAACTGTTTTTT	CASSPEKGGNEKLFF
TRBD2	TRBJ2-1	17	TRBV4-1	.	TGCGCCAGCAGCCAGGTCTCTAGCGGGGGGACATTCAATGAGCAGTTCTTC	CASSQVSSGGTFNEQFF
TRBD1	TRBJ1-1	13	TRBV2	.	TGTGCCAGCAACCTTAGACAGGGGGCTGAAGCTTTCTTT	CASNLRQGAEAFF
TRBD1	TRBJ1-2	13	TRBV6-5	.	TGTGCCAGCAGTGGGGGACAGCACTATGGCTACACCTTC	CASSGGQHYGYTF
TRBD1	TRBJ1-5	17	TRBV19	.	TGTGCCAGTAGTATTGCACCAGGGGGCTTTCTCAATCAGCCCCAGCATTTT	CASSIAPGGFLNQPQHF
TRBD1	TRBJ2-7	13	TRBV5-6	.	TGTGCCAGCAGCTGGGGAGACAGGGGCGAGCAGTACTTC	CASSWGDRGEQYF
TRBD2	TRBJ2-3	16	TRBV19	.	TGTGCCAGTAGTATAGATCAGCGGGGGAGAACAGATACGCAGTATTTT	CASSIDQRGRTDTQYF
.	TRBJ2-7	17	TRBV7-9	few	TGTGCCAGCAGCCATCCACTTAGGGGTCATCAAACCTACGAGCAGTACTTC	CASSHPLRGHQTYEQYF
.	TRBJ2-5	14	TRBV5-6	.	TGTGCCAGCAGCTTGCAGGGTGGGTACGAGACCCAGTACTTC	CASSLQGGYETQYF
.	TRBJ2-1	16	TRBV18	.	TGTGCCAGCTCACCCCCCGGGAAGCACTCCTACAATGAGCAGTTCTTC	CASSPPGKHSYNEQFF
.	TRBJ2-7	13	TRBV7-9	.	TGTGCCAGCAGCTTCTATGGAGGGAACGAGCAGTACTTC	CASSFYGGNEQYF
TRBD1	TRBJ1-1	13	TRBV29-1	.	TGCAGCGTCTGGGGGACAGCTAACACTGAAGCTTTCTTT	CSVWGTANTEAFF
.	TRBJ1-1	20	TRBV21-1	.	TGTGCCAGCAGCAAAGCGGGCCGAACAACGAAAGACAGGGCCACAGCTGAAGCTTTCTTT	CASSKAGRTTKDRATAEAFF
TRBD1	TRBJ1-5	14	TRBV5-6	few	TGTGCCAGCAGCCGGGGACAGGGCGACCAGCCCCAGCATTTT	CASSRGQGDQPQHF
.	TRBJ1-2	13	TRBV5-1	.	TGCGCCAGCGGACGGGACTCTAACTATGGCTACACCTTC	CASGRDSNYGYTF